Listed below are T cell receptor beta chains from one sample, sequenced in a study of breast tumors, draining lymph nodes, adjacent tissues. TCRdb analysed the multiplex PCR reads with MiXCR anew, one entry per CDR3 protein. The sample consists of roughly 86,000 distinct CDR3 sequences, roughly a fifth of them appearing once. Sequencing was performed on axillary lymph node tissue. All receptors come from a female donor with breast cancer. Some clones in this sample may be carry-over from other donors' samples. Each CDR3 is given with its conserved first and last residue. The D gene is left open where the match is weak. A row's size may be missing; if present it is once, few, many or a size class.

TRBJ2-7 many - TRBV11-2 CASSLDLVSYEQYF TGTGCCAGCAGCTTAGATCTAGTCTCCTACGAGCAGTACTTC
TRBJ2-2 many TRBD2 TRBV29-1 CSAGTSGRVGELFF TGCAGCGCCGGGACTAGCGGGAGAGTGGGGGAGCTGTTTTTT
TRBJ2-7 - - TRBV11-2 CASSQVRETRPLAYEQYF TGTGCCAGCAGCCAGGTCAGGGAGACCCGCCCGTTGGCCTACGAGCAGTACTTC
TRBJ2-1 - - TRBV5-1 CASSFGAGLSSYSEQFF TGCGCCAGCAGCTTTGGGGCGGGACTTTCCTCCTACAGTGAGCAGTTCTTC
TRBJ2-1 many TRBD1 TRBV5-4 CASSFDRVNEQFF TGTGCCAGCAGCTTCGACAGGGTCAATGAGCAGTTCTTC
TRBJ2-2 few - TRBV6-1 CASQSDTGELFF TGTGCCAGTCAGAGTGACACCGGGGAGCTGTTTTTT
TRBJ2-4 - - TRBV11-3 CASSFGGDIQYF TGTGCCAGCAGCTTTGGTGGGGACATTCAGTACTTC
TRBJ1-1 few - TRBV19 CASSLQAGNTEAFF TGTGCCAGTAGTCTCCAGGCCGGAAACACTGAAGCTTTCTTT
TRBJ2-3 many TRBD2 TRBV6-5 CASSYRASGPTDTQYF TGTGCCAGCAGTTACCGGGCTAGCGGCCCCACAGATACGCAGTATTTT
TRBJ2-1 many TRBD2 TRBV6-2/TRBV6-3 CASSRTRFNEQFF TGTGCCAGCAGCCGGACTAGATTCAATGAGCAGTTCTTC
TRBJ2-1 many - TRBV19 CASSSWPRENEQFF TGTGCCAGTAGTAGCTGGCCCCGCGAAAATGAGCAGTTCTTC
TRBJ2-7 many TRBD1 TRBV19 CASSIDRGHYEQYF TGTGCCAGTAGTATAGACAGGGGGCACTACGAGCAGTACTTC
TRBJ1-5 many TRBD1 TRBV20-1 CSATLQGGLGNQPQHF TGCAGTGCTACTTTACAGGGGGGTTTAGGCAATCAGCCCCAGCATTTT
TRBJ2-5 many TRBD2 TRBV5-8 CASSLGTSGLQETQYF TGTGCCAGCAGCTTAGGGACTAGCGGGTTACAAGAGACCCAGTACTTC
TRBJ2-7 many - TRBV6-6 CASSPRRGRSYEQYF TGTGCCAGCAGTCCGCGGAGAGGGCGGTCTTACGAGCAGTACTTC
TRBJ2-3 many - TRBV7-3 CASSLGSGGSTDTQYF TGTGCCAGCAGCTTGGGATCAGGCGGCAGCACAGATACGCAGTATTTT
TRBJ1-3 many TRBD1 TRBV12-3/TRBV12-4 CASSSSPGQVFSGNTIYF TGTGCCAGCAGCTCCTCACCGGGACAGGTGTTCTCTGGAAACACCATATATTTT
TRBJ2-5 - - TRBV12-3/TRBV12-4 CASSHWSWAGREETQYF TGTGCCAGCAGCCACTGGTCTTGGGCGGGCAGAGAAGAGACCCAGTACTTC
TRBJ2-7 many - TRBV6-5 CASSYRGLSYEQYF TGTGCCAGCAGTTACAGGGGACTGTCCTACGAGCAGTACTTC
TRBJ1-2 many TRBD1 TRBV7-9 CASSEGDRGLFYGYTF TGTGCCAGCAGCGAAGGCGACAGGGGACTTTTCTATGGCTACACCTTC
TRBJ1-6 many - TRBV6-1 CASSEMSSPLHF TGTGCCAGCAGTGAAATGAGTTCACCCCTCCACTTT
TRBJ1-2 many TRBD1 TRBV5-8 CASSSTGGNGYTF TGTGCCAGCAGCTCGACAGGGGGCAATGGCTACACCTTC
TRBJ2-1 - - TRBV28 CASSLGAIGGNEQFF TGTGCCAGCAGTTTGGGGGCGATAGGGGGCAATGAGCAGTTCTTC
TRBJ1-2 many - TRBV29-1 CSVESSSYGYTF TGCAGCGTTGAATCCAGTTCTTATGGCTACACCTTC